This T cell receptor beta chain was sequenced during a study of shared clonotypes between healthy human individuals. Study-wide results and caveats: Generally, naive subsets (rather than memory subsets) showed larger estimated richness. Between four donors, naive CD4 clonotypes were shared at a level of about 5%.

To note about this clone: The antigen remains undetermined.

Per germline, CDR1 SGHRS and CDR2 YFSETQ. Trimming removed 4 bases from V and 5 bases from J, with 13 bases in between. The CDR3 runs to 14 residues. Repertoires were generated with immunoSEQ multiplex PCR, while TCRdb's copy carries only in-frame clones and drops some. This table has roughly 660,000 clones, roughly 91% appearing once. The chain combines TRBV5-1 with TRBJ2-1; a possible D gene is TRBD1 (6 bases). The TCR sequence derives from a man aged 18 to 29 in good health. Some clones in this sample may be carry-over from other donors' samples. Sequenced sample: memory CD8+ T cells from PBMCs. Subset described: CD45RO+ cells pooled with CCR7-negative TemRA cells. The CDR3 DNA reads TGCGCCAGCAGCGCCAGGGACAAAAACAATGAGCAGTTCTTC. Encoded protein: CASSARDKNNEQFF.